The clone carrying this TCR beta chain was counted only a few times. V shed 4 bases and J shed 2 bases, with 8 bases lying between them. Germline CDR1 SEHNR, CDR2 FQNEAQ (reference sequence). The CDR3 has 14 amino acids. This specimen comes from a study of blood T cell repertoires in COVID-19. Overall study: Some COVID-19 samples were acute and others convalescent; all came from the United States, Italy and Spain. PBMCs, B-cell-depleted T cells, or T cells were the source of the cDNA or gDNA that made up the material.

Source study methods: Using reference gene primer amplification, nucleated cell counts were estimated. Profiled with immunoSEQ multiplex PCR; TCRdb holds only in-frame clones, not every one. V, J and clone size are taken as reported in that table, and D and trimming were inferred from the DNA itself. The sample contains about 270,000 clones, approximately 90% of which appear only once. The chain couples TRBV7-9 to TRBJ1-4, with D perhaps TRBD1 (5 bases). Sequencing used PBMCs or T cells enriched from blood (not recorded which). The source is a woman aged 25 to 45 with acute COVID-19. The DNA for the CDR3 is TGTGCCAGCAGCTCGGACACCACTAATGAAAAACTGTTTTTT. Protein product: CASSSDTTNEKLFF.